Reported below is one T cell receptor beta chain. What this receptor recognizes is not known. No much larger clone is present one base from it, and per-base qualities are unavailable. This sample was taken from a study of T cell responses to AZD1222 COVID-19 vaccine (dated by TCRdb to about 2021). Regarding the complete study: Because spike-specific TCR depth and breadth did not differ between the two schedules, AZD1222 recipients who got a second dose at roughly 4 weeks were pooled with those who got a second dose at roughly 12 weeks. A total of 233 trial participants underwent TCR sequencing, of whom nearly 210 received two doses of AZD1222 and around 26 received two doses of the MenACWY control vaccine. Trial participants were enrolled by age into 18-55, 56-69 and 70-plus year subgroups, with approximately 150, 30 and 60 TCR-sequenced participants respectively.

CDR1 and CDR2 were assigned from the germline V gene (reference sequence) as GTSNPN and SVGIG. CDR3 length: 13 amino acids, cysteine to phenylalanine. Of the read, only the CDR3 DNA is kept; its 39 bases are in frame from base 1. Trimmed from V: 6 bases; trimmed from J: 5 bases; junction bases lacking a gene match: 6. The CDR3 regions of human TCRbeta chains were analyzed by immunosequencing. In the source study's methods: TCRs in the repertoires were compared against a reference library of SARS-CoV-2-specific TCRs that had been generated with the MIRA antigen-specificity platform. Breadth meant the fraction of unique TCRs that were SARS-CoV-2-associated, whereas depth meant the fraction of total T cells that were SARS-CoV-2-associated. Using the MIRA data, every spike-specific TCR was mapped to the spike region that the TCR reacted to and assigned to either a CD4 or a CD8 class. Log10-transformed breadth and depth values were compared by one-way ANOVA with Sidak's multiple comparisons tests. TCRdb holds this immuneACCESS table with in-frame rearrangements only. Some clones are missing; in checked studies, unresolved V genes explain under half, and the rest has no known cause. That table supplies the V and J calls and clone size; D and trimming were determined from the DNA. The sample table holds over 100,000 clones, of which about 89% were seen once. The ten biggest clones cover 15% to 20% of the sample.

The sample's time point label is to be understood as: baseline before first vaccination. Vaccinee samples were obtained from the UK trials COV001 and COV002, which included a single-blind randomized controlled phase 2/3 trial of AZD1222 (ChAdOx1 nCoV-19) in healthy adults. For TCRbeta chain sequencing, PBMC samples were collected from trial participants at day 0 and at day 28 after the second dose. Findings and caveats that apply to the study as a whole: In the small 56-69-year group, the increase in depth fell short of significance, most likely because of low power. Participants were mostly white British and included more females than males, and it was suggested by the authors that clonal diversity may have been underestimated. Because no samples from the day 14 peak response were available, repertoires could be characterized only after the peak T cell response. Nearly half of unique spike-specific TCRs reportedly recognized epitopes outside regions mutated in the B.1.351 and B.1.1.7 variants. Conclusions about previously exposed vaccinees were limited because only a handful of AZD1222 recipients were SARS-CoV-2 seropositive at baseline. The vaccine-associated CD4 TCRs covered the entire spike protein, and the dominant responses fell in regions 160-218 and 743-854. After two AZD1222 doses, spike-specific TCR breadth and depth were significantly higher than at day 0 and than in MenACWY recipients.

Sequenced material: peripheral blood, taken on day 0 of AZD1222 vaccination. The sequence links TRBV30 to TRBJ1-4; 7 bases in the junction line up with TRBD1. The origin of this receptor is an adult in good health. The nucleotides are TGTGCCTGCCGAGGGGGCGGGAATGAAAAACTGTTTTTT. It codes for CACRGGGNEKLFF.